The 27 T cell receptor beta chains presented below share a single source sample, sequenced in a study of blood T cell repertoires in COVID-19 (dated by TCRdb to the early 2020s). Receptor libraries were prepared by the immunoSEQ multiplex PCR assay. TCRdb stores this immuneACCESS table with in-frame sequences only. Part of the clones is absent; in the studies checked, under half of the shortfall reflects unresolved V genes, and no reason is known for the rest. Across this sample there are a few hundred thousand clones, with more than 85% seen only once. The ten most abundant clones make up approximately 2.9% of the sample. Sequencing was performed on peripheral blood. These receptors were obtained from a human donor in a cohort sampled during active COVID-19.

This chain uses TRBV6-4 with TRBJ2-1; 7 bases map to TRBD2. The trim removed 6 bases at V and 3 bases at J, leaving 5 bases unmatched. CDR3 size: 14 residues. Germline V gene sequence: CDR1 MRHNA, CDR2 SNTAGT. The CDR3 sequence: CASSPSGDYNEQFF. The CDR3 nucleotides read TGTGCCAGCAGCCCTAGCGGAGACTACAATGAGCAGTTCTTC.

V and J are TRBV4-2 and TRBJ2-7; TRBD1 matches 9 bases. Germline CDR1 is LGHNA and CDR2 is YNFKEQ. The CDR3 loop spans 16 amino acids. With V trimmed by 3 bases and J by 7 bases, 13 bases remained unmatched. CDR3 nucleotide sequence: TGTGCCAGCAGCCAGGCAACCGGGACAGGGTTAGGGGAGCAGTACTTC. It yields the protein CASSQATGTGLGEQYF.

This chain uses TRBV10-1 with TRBJ1-6, with D perhaps matching TRBD1 (6 bases). Looked up from germline, CDR1 is WNHNN and CDR2 is SYGVQD (reference sequence). The CDR3 contains 16 residues. Trimming removed 7 bases from V and 10 bases from J, with 23 bases in between. The CDR3 DNA sequence: TGCGCCAGCATCACTAAGCCCCCAGGGGTTGAATCACCCCTCCACTTT. Its translation is CASITKPPGVESPLHF.

V is TRBV30 and J is TRBJ2-1, with a weak D call TRBD2 (5 bases). This CDR3 is 14 amino acids long. Per the germline V gene, CDR1 is GTSNPN and CDR2 is SVGIG (reference sequence). V lost 3 bases to trimming and J lost 5 bases, with 14 bases between them. The CDR3 protein is CAWSRWTLHNEQFF. DNA for the CDR3: TGTGCCTGGAGCAGATGGACTCTTCACAATGAGCAGTTCTTC.

The chain combines TRBV27 with TRBJ1-1; TRBD1 aligns across 7 bases. V lost 6 bases to trimming and J lost 5 bases; unmatched junction nucleotides: 6. The CDR3 sequence is 13 residues long. The V gene's germline CDR1 is MNHEY and CDR2 SMNVEV (reference sequence). The CDR3 is CASRQGGQTEAFF. The DNA for the CDR3 is TGTGCCAGCAGGCAGGGGGGTCAAACTGAAGCTTTCTTT.

The V call is TRBV9, the J call TRBJ1-5, with 8 nucleotides matching TRBD1. Per the germline V gene, CDR1 is SGDLS and CDR2 is YYNGEE. The CDR3 consists of 14 residues. The J segment lost 4 bases and the V segment lost 2 bases, leaving 2 bases of the junction unmatched. DNA for the CDR3: TGTGCCAGCAGCGTCGGACAGGGAAATCAGCCCCAGCATTTT. Translating gives CASSVGQGNQPQHF.

V is TRBV24-1 and J is TRBJ2-7; 7 nucleotides align to TRBD2. Trimming took 3 bases from V and 7 from J; bases not matched to a gene: 5. The germline V gene encodes CDR1 KGHDR and CDR2 SFDVKD. CDR3 size: 13 residues. DNA for the CDR3: TGTGCCACCAGTGATGGCCCGGGGGGTGAGCAGTACTTC. It translates to CATSDGPGGEQYF.

The CDR3 coding sequence is TGTGCCTCCTGGGGGCTTGGGAACACTGAAGCTTTCTTT. It encodes CASWGLGNTEAFF. V is TRBV2 and J is TRBJ1-1; D is possibly TRBD1 (6 bases). Germline CDR1 and CDR2: SNHLY and FYNNEI. V dropped 11 bases and J dropped 1 base, with 14 bases sitting between them. The CDR3 extends over 13 amino acids. Drawing the rest from reference TRBV2 and TRBJ1-1, the complete variable domain is EPEVTQTPSHQVTQMGQEVILRCVPISNHLYFYWYRQILGQKVEFLVSFYNNEISEKSEIFDDQFSVERPDGSNFTLKIRSTKLEDSAMYFCASWGLGNTEAFFGQGTRLTVV.

The chain has TRBV6-2 or TRBV6-3 and TRBJ2-1, with 9 bases aligning to TRBD2. Germline trimming cut 4 bases from V and 8 bases from J; bases unmatched to any gene: 18. Per the germline V gene, CDR1 is MNHEY and CDR2 is SVGEGT. The CDR3 has 18 amino acids. This CDR3 is CASSFPGFTRGGSDEQFF. As DNA, the CDR3 is TGTGCCAGCAGTTTCCCGGGGTTCACGCGGGGGGGCTCGGATGAGCAGTTCTTC.

The chain combines TRBV29-1 with TRBJ2-5, with 7 nucleotides matching TRBD2. Trimming cost V 4 bases and J 5 bases; bases outside gene matches: 10. Germline assignment: CDR1 SQVTM and CDR2 ANQGSEA. The CDR3 consists of 14 residues. DNA for the CDR3: TGCAGCGTTGGGGGGGGGACCCTGGTGGAGACCCAGTACTTC. Translating gives CSVGGGTLVETQYF.

The V and J genes are TRBV7-9 and TRBJ1-6; D is possibly TRBD1 (6 bases). The CDR3 sequence is 15 residues long. The V end lost 1 base, the J end lost 2 bases, and 6 bases lay between the germline ends. Germline CDR1 is SEHNR and CDR2 is FQNEAQ (reference sequence). CDR3: CASSLGDTYNSPLHF. The CDR3 coding sequence is TGTGCCAGCAGCTTAGGGGACACCTATAATTCACCCCTCCACTTT.

The rearrangement links TRBV5-1 to TRBJ2-2; D unclear. The ends were cut back, 5 bases at V and 5 bases at J, with 10 bases in the middle. CDR1 is SGHRS, CDR2 YFSETQ, per germline. CDR3 length: 13 residues. DNA for the CDR3: TGCGCCAGCAGTTCGACGAGGACCGGGGAGCTGTTTTTT. It is translated as CASSSTRTGELFF.

This sequence joins TRBV28 and TRBJ2-2, with 8 bases fitting TRBD2. The CDR3 sequence is 20 residues long. The germline V gene encodes CDR1 MDHEN and CDR2 SYDVKM. The junction had 18 bases not matched to a gene; V was cut back by 5 bases and J by 1 base. The CDR3 spells CASSPPGLGIRGKNTGELFF. The CDR3, as DNA: TGTGCCAGCAGTCCCCCGGGACTAGGTATAAGGGGAAAGAACACCGGGGAGCTGTTTTTT.

V gene TRBV19 combines with J gene TRBJ2-7; possible D gene TRBD1, 6 bases. Germline V gene data show CDR1 as LNHDA and CDR2 as SQIVND (reference sequence). V was pared by 7 bases and J by 9 bases, with 34 bases between. This CDR3 comprises 18 residues. The CDR3 DNA reads as TGTGCCAGTAATGACAGGTTTGAACTTGGGTCCCACGGCGTGGGGCAGTACTTC. Translation gives CASNDRFELGSHGVGQYF.

This clone was observed a handful of times. The gene calls are TRBV6-4 and TRBJ2-1, with 7 bases identical to TRBD1. CDR1 is MRHNA and CDR2 is SNTAGT in the germline V gene. This CDR3 contains 16 residues. The V segment lost 8 bases and the J segment 4 bases; nucleotides outside the gene matches: 14. The CDR3 nucleotides are TGTGCCAGCCCAGACAGGGATGGACATTATTACAATGAGCAGTTCTTC. Its translation is CASPDRDGHYYNEQFF.

The chain employs TRBV5-1 and TRBJ2-2; 7 bases fit TRBD1. Germline assignment: CDR1 SGHRS and CDR2 YFSETQ. CDR3 length: 14 amino acids. Losses at the gene ends were 4 bases for V and 8 bases for J; bases not matched to a gene: 8. The CDR3 region has the DNA TGCGCCAGCAGCGGGGACAGACGGATAGGGGAGCTGTTTTTT. Translation gives CASSGDRRIGELFF.

The V and J genes are TRBV13 and TRBJ1-1; D is unresolved. The CDR3 sequence is 12 residues long. Trimming shortened V by 0 bases and J by 10 bases, and 9 bases separated the two germline ends. Per the germline V gene, CDR1 is PRHDT and CDR2 is FYEKMQ (reference sequence). This CDR3 is CASSLGLRVAFF. The CDR3, as DNA: TGTGCCAGCAGCTTAGGCCTCCGTGTAGCTTTCTTT.

The rearrangement uses TRBV28 and TRBJ2-7; 7 bases are a match to TRBD1. V trimming: 4 bases; J trimming: 6 bases; junction bases outside the gene matches: 21. Germline CDR1 reads MDHEN; CDR2 reads SYDVKM. This CDR3 has 18 residues. The CDR3 region has the DNA TGTGCCAGCAGTTCTGACAGGGTAATATCGGGTCTGGGTGGCGAGCAGTACTTC. Translated, it gives CASSSDRVISGLGGEQYF.

V gene TRBV6-4 combines with J gene TRBJ1-6, with D unclear. The CDR3 loop spans 16 amino acids. In germline, CDR1 is MRHNA, CDR2 SNTAGT. The V end lost 3 bases, the J end lost 2 bases, and 11 bases lay between the germline ends. The CDR3 sequence is CASSEAAGTYNSPLHF. The CDR3 DNA is TGTGCCAGCAGTGAAGCCGCCGGGACCTATAATTCACCCCTCCACTTT.

The genes are TRBV3-1 (or the pseudogene TRBV3-2) and TRBJ1-3; no clear D. The ends were cut back, 1 base at V and 2 bases at J, with 6 bases in the middle. CDR3 size: 14 residues. Germline V gene sequence: CDR1 LGHDT, CDR2 YNNKEL (reference sequence). Written as DNA, the CDR3 is TGTGCCAGCAGCCAAGTTCCTGCTGGAAACACCATATATTTT. It yields the protein CASSQVPAGNTIYF.

This clone was seen a single time. This chain uses TRBV28 with TRBJ2-3; 7 bases align to TRBD1. Germline CDR1 and CDR2: MDHEN and SYDVKM. There are 13 residues in the CDR3. V lost 4 bases to trimming and J lost 3 bases; unmatched junction nucleotides: 1. The CDR3 reads CASSSDRTDTQYF. The CDR3 DNA follows: TGTGCCAGCAGTTCGGACAGGACAGATACGCAGTATTTT.

J is TRBJ2-1 and V is TRBV12-3 or TRBV12-4; weak D call: TRBD2 (5 bases). The CDR3 has 13 amino acids. V lost 7 bases and J lost 7, with 14 bases in between. The CDR3 coding sequence is TGTGCCAGCATGGGAGAGGGCGGGAATGAGCAGTTCTTC. It translates to CASMGEGGNEQFF.

The chain recombines TRBV6-6 with TRBJ1-4, with a tentative D call TRBD1 (6 bases). Trimming took off 4 bases at V and 8 bases at J, with 17 bases between the two ends. The CDR3 has 15 residues. CDR1 MNHNY and CDR2 SVGAGI come from the germline V gene (reference sequence). The CDR3 sequence is CASSSDSGVWEKLFF. CDR3 DNA sequence: TGTGCCAGCAGTTCCGATTCAGGGGTTTGGGAAAAACTGTTTTTT.

The V and J genes are TRBV11-3 and TRBJ2-1; 14 bases align to TRBD2. With 6 bases clipped from V and 9 bases from J, the junction kept 19 bases outside the gene matches. The CDR3 sequence is 19 residues long. Germline V gene lookup returns CDR1 SGHNT and CDR2 YENEEA. The CDR3 DNA reads as TGTGCCAGCAGTTCCACTAAGACTAGCGGGAGGGCCAGCTTCAGTGAGCAGTTCTTC. Amino acid sequence: CASSSTKTSGRASFSEQFF.

The genes are TRBV7-8 and TRBJ1-4, with 10 bases fitting TRBD1. This CDR3 has 16 residues. Germline CDR1 reads SGHVS; CDR2 reads FQNEAQ. After removal of 6 bases from V and 0 bases from J, the junction contained 4 bases not matched to a gene. CDR3 residues: CASSNGQGATNEKLFF. CDR3 nucleotide sequence: TGTGCCAGCAGTAACGGACAGGGGGCAACTAATGAAAAACTGTTTTTT.

The chain has TRBV6-6 and TRBJ2-7; D is perhaps TRBD2 (6 bases). This CDR3 has 13 amino acids. CDR1 and CDR2 (germline): MNHNY, SVGAGI (reference sequence). V gave up 5 bases and J gave up 4 bases, with 12 bases separating them. CDR3 nucleotides: TGTGCCAGCAGTACGGACCGGGGGTACGAGCAGTACTTC. Encoded protein: CASSTDRGYEQYF.

The chain couples TRBV28 to TRBJ1-1; TRBD1 matches 9 bases. This CDR3 has 15 amino acids. Germline V CDR1 and CDR2: MDHEN, SYDVKM. The J segment lost 4 bases and the V segment lost 5 bases, leaving 8 bases of the junction unmatched. DNA for the CDR3: TGTGCCAGCAGTGCTTTGACAGGGGGGGTCACTGAAGCTTTCTTT. Translated, it gives CASSALTGGVTEAFF.